A selection of T cell receptor beta chains follows, all from one sample in a study of post-analysis software for immune sequencing data. TCRdb independently ran MiXCR on the PCR reads; one entry per CDR3 protein. The data hold under 900,000 distinct CDR3 sequences, with approximately 50% observed a single time. The specimen was blood. These receptors were taken from a girl between 10 and 17 years old with multiple sclerosis. The CDR3 runs from the conserved cysteine through the conserved F or W. The D gene is left open where the match is weak. Clone sizes are given selectively: once, few, many, or a class where the clone is expanded.

clone size	D gene	J gene	V gene	CDR3 DNA	CDR3 protein
few	NA	TRBJ2-7	TRBV29-1	TGCAGCGTTGTACAAAGCTACGAGCAGTACTTC	CSVVQSYEQYF
NA	TRBD2	TRBJ2-5	TRBV29-1	TGCAGCGTTGACGGGACTAGCGGGGGGTACAACCAAGAGACCCAGTACTTC	CSVDGTSGGYNQETQYF
NA	NA	TRBJ1-5	TRBV7-8	TGTGCCAGCAGCTCCGGACCGGGATTTAGCAATCAGCCCCAGCATTTT	CASSSGPGFSNQPQHF
NA	TRBD2	TRBJ2-3	TRBV7-9	TGTGCCAGCAGCTTAAAACGGGAGGTTTCAGATACGCAGTATTTT	CASSLKREVSDTQYF
NA	TRBD2	TRBJ2-7	TRBV15	TGTGCCACCAGCAGAGATTCGCGGGGGTTCCCCTACGAGCAGTACTTC	CATSRDSRGFPYEQYF
NA	NA	TRBJ1-1	TRBV12-3/TRBV12-4	TGTGCCGGCAGTTCGAGACGCCGCAGGACTGAAGCTTTCTTT	CAGSSRRRRTEAFF
NA	NA	TRBJ1-1	TRBV4-2	TGTGCCAGCAGCCAAGATCGTGGTGGAGGGCCGGTTGAAGCTTTCTTT	CASSQDRGGGPVEAFF
NA	NA	TRBJ1-4	TRBV5-5	TGTGCCAGCAGCTTTCGGCAGGGAAGTCTGGGCAATGAAAAACTGTTTTTT	CASSFRQGSLGNEKLFF
NA	TRBD1	TRBJ2-7	TRBV7-8	TGTGCCAGCAGCCTTGACAGGGTTCGGTACGAGCAGTACTTC	CASSLDRVRYEQYF
NA	TRBD2	TRBJ2-2	TRBV20-1	TGCAGTGCTAGGGGGCCGACTAGCGGGAGCAGGACCGGGGAGCTGTTTTTT	CSARGPTSGSRTGELFF
NA	NA	TRBJ1-2	TRBV7-8	TGTGCCAGCAGCTTAAATTCGGACACGCCTCGTCGTGGCTACACCTTC	CASSLNSDTPRRGYTF
NA	TRBD1	TRBJ2-7	TRBV20-1	TGCAGTGCTAGGGGACGCCCGGGACAGGGGTCCTCCAGATCCTACGAGCAGTACTTC	CSARGRPGQGSSRSYEQYF
NA	NA	TRBJ2-5	TRBV27	TGTGCCAGCAGTTCCACAGGGCGTTGGGAGACCCAGTACTTC	CASSSTGRWETQYF
NA	NA	TRBJ2-7	TRBV14	TGTGCCAGCAGCCCTCAGCTGGGGCGGTCGTACGAGCAGTACTTC	CASSPQLGRSYEQYF
once	NA	TRBJ1-2	TRBV9	TGTGCCAGCAGCGCGCCGGTAGATCCCTGTGGCTACACCTTC	CASSAPVDPCGYTF
few	TRBD1	TRBJ2-3	TRBV6-6	TGTGCCAGCAGCCAACCGGGACAGGGATCATCAGATACGCAGTATTTT	CASSQPGQGSSDTQYF
few	TRBD1	TRBJ2-4	TRBV20-1	TGCAGTGCTAGGGGGACAGATAAAAACATTCAGTACTTC	CSARGTDKNIQYF
NA	NA	TRBJ1-2	TRBV5-1	TGCGCCAGCAGCCTAGCGGACAGCAACTATGGCTACACCTTC	CASSLADSNYGYTF
NA	NA	TRBJ2-1	TRBV29-1	TGCAGCGTTGAATCCTGGGGGGGGCAAAATGAGCAGTTCTTC	CSVESWGGQNEQFF
NA	NA	TRBJ2-7	TRBV20-1	TGCAGTGCTAGCCCACAGGGCTACGAGCAGTACTTC	CSASPQGYEQYF
NA	TRBD2	TRBJ2-7	TRBV13	TGTGCCAGCAGACACGGCGGGGGGCCCTACGAGCAGTACTTC	CASRHGGGPYEQYF
NA	TRBD2	TRBJ2-5	TRBV11-2	TGTGCCAGCAGCTTACCTGGCGGGGGTTGGGGAGAGACCCAGTACTTC	CASSLPGGGWGETQYF
NA	NA	TRBJ2-7	TRBV4-1	TGCGCCAGCAGCCAGACACACGGGTGGTACGAGCAGTACTTC	CASSQTHGWYEQYF
few	TRBD1	TRBJ1-2	TRBV20-1	TGCAGTGCCCCGCCGGGACAGGGGGTCGGCTATGGCTACACCTTC	CSAPPGQGVGYGYTF
NA	TRBD2	TRBJ2-5	TRBV3-1	TGTGCCAGCAGCCAAGGCTTACTAGCGGGAGGTTGGGAGACCCAGTACTTC	CASSQGLLAGGWETQYF
few	NA	TRBJ2-5	TRBV3-1	TGTGCCAGCAGCCAAGATCGGTCCCAGACCCAGTACTTC	CASSQDRSQTQYF